This TCR beta chain was sequenced in a study of blood T cell repertoires in COVID-19. Study information: The United States, Italy and Spain provided the acute and convalescent COVID-19 samples. The cDNA or gDNA used as material had been derived from T cells, B-cell-depleted T cells, or PBMCs.

In the original workflow: The authors estimated nucleated cell counts from reference gene primer amplification. The method was immunoSEQ multiplex PCR; TCRdb's version includes in-frame clones alone and lacks a portion of them. That table is the source of V, J and clone size, and D and trimming were worked out from the DNA. The sample contains about 93,000 clones, around 86% of which appear only once. The CDR3 sequence is 17 residues long. Trimming took 0 bases from V and 6 from J, leaving 17 bases between them. The germline V gene encodes CDR1 LGHNA and CDR2 YNFKEQ. Patients in Seattle were enrolled during active infection, then followed longitudinally.

This chain links TRBV4-2 with TRBJ2-2; D is possibly TRBD2 (6 bases). The sequence was obtained from a man aged 55 to 70 with COVID-19, enrolled during active disease. The sequencing input was peripheral blood. The CDR3 nucleotides read TGTGCCAGCAGCCAAGATCGGGACGGGAGTTGGGCCGGGGAGCTGTTTTTT. Its protein product is CASSQDRDGSWAGELFF.